The 16 T cell receptor beta chains listed next were all sequenced from one sample in a study of identical twins. A single record per CDR3 protein comes from TCRdb applying MiXCR to the 5' RACE reads. The data contain 570,000 or so distinct CDR3 sequences, around a tenth of them singletons. These data also formed part of another study, on yellow fever vaccine responses in identical twins.

The specimen was PBMCs. These receptors all stem from a woman under 30 in good health.

This clonotype was detected ten times or more. The V call is TRBV7-8, the J call TRBJ2-1; TRBD2 matches at 10 bases. The V gene end was trimmed by 3 bases and the J gene end by 5 bases; junction bases not matched to a gene: 4. The CDR3 sequence is 15 residues long. CDR1 is SGHVS, CDR2 FQNEAQ, per germline. The CDR3 sequence: CASSLKAGGHNEQFF. CDR3 nucleotide sequence: TGTGCCAGCAGCTTGAAAGCGGGAGGGCACAATGAGCAGTTCTTC.

This clonotype was observed a handful of times. V is TRBV4-1 and J is TRBJ2-4; possibly TRBD1 for D (6 bases). Trimming removed 4 bases at V and 0 bases at J, with 19 bases between. The germline CDR1 and CDR2 sequences are MGHRA and YSYEKL. The CDR3 covers 18 residues. CDR3 sequence (DNA): TGCGCCAGCAGCCCCCCATGGGGGCAGCCACTAGCCAAAAACATTCAGTACTTC. It specifies CASSPPWGQPLAKNIQYF.

This clonotype was detected many times. This chain links TRBV7-2 with TRBJ2-7; a weak D match, TRBD2 (5 bases). Between the trimmed V and J ends, which lost 2 bases and 0 bases, there was a span of 11 bases. Germline V gene lookup returns CDR1 SGHTA and CDR2 FQGNSA. CDR3 length: 15 amino acids. Here the CDR3 DNA reads TGTGCCAGCAGCTTAATGTACGGGAACTCCTACGAGCAGTACTTC. It encodes CASSLMYGNSYEQYF.

This clonotype was detected only a few times. J is TRBJ2-7 and V is TRBV5-1; D is ambiguous. Germline loops: CDR1 SGHRS, CDR2 YFSETQ. The length of the CDR3 is 13 residues. Trimming stripped 2 bases from V and 4 bases from J, with 10 bases between. The CDR3 here is CASSFGPDYEQYF. The CDR3 coding sequence is TGCGCCAGCAGCTTTGGGCCGGATTACGAGCAGTACTTC.

The chain employs TRBV18 and TRBJ2-3, with TRBD1 identical over 8 bases. Germline CDR1 and CDR2: KGHSH and LQKENI. The CDR3 runs 16 residues. V gave up 4 bases and J gave up 5 bases; unmatched junction bases: 11. CDR3 nucleotides: TGTGCCAGCTCACGCGGGCGGACAGGGTCGGTAGATACGCAGTATTTT. Its protein product is CASSRGRTGSVDTQYF.

V gene TRBV2 combines with J gene TRBJ1-2, with D maybe TRBD1 (5 bases). V lost 7 bases and J lost 8, with 8 bases in between. Germline V lookup: CDR1 SNHLY, CDR2 FYNNEI. The CDR3 is made up of 10 amino acids. CDR3 DNA sequence: TGTGCCAGCACCGCAGGGGGCTACACCTTC. It encodes CASTAGGYTF.

Of note for this clonotype: Relative to the germline gene, one junction end is altered; a read error may explain this. The genes are TRBV18 and TRBJ2-5, with D perhaps TRBD1 or TRBD2 (5 bases each). The V gene's germline CDR1 is KGHSH and CDR2 LQKENI. The CDR3 runs 13 residues. CDR3 region: CGSSRGAEETQYF. CDR3 bases: TGTGGCAGCTCCAGAGGGGCGGAAGAGACCCAGTACTTC.

V and J are TRBV2 and TRBJ1-2; D is undetermined. The CDR3 totals 15 residues. Per the germline V gene, CDR1 is SNHLY and CDR2 is FYNNEI. The V gene lost 5 bases and the J gene lost 0 bases, with 13 bases spanning the gap. CDR3 DNA: TGTGCCAGCAGTCAAACCGTCTCTACTAACTATGGCTACACCTTC. It codes for CASSQTVSTNYGYTF.

The rearrangement joins TRBV4-3 to TRBJ2-7; D unresolved. CDR3 length: 13 amino acids. Per germline, CDR1 LGHNA and CDR2 YSLEER. Between the trimmed V and J ends, which lost 10 bases and 6 bases, there was a span of 19 bases. The CDR3 bases are TGCGCCAAATTCCGGGCCCCCCCCGGCGAGCAGTACTTC. This translates into CAKFRAPPGEQYF.

At least ten counts were recorded for this clonotype. V is TRBV15 and J is TRBJ2-2; no reliable D call. The germline V gene encodes CDR1 LNHNV and CDR2 YYDKDF (reference sequence). V was pared by 3 bases and J by 7 bases, with 9 bases between. The CDR3 extends over 13 amino acids. The CDR3 sequence is CATSSLGYGELFF. The CDR3 DNA sequence: TGTGCCACCAGCAGTCTTGGGTACGGGGAGCTGTTTTTT. Full variable domain (rest looked up from reference TRBV15 and TRBJ2-2): DAMVIQNPRYQVTQFGKPVTLSCSQTLNHNVMYWYQQKSSQAPKLLFHYYDKDFNNEADTPDNFQSRRPNTSFCFLDIRSPGLGDTAMYLCATSSLGYGELFFGEGSRLTVL.

This clonotype was detected a few times. The chain recombines TRBV7-2 with TRBJ2-5, with 8 bases identical to TRBD2. Germline lookup yields CDR1 SGHTA and CDR2 FQGNSA. This CDR3 has 16 amino acids. V lost 3 bases and J lost 1; bases outside the gene matches: 7. CDR3 nucleotides: TGTGCCAGCAGCTTGGGGGGAGCGGGAGTCCAAGAGACCCAGTACTTC. Encoded protein: CASSLGGAGVQETQYF.

CDR3 in amino acids: CASSQGSASYNEQFF. CDR3 nucleotide sequence: TGTGCCAGCAGCCAAGGTTCAGCCTCCTACAATGAGCAGTTCTTC. The gene calls are TRBV14 and TRBJ2-1; D is uncertain. The length of the CDR3 is 15 residues. From germline, CDR1 is SGHDN and CDR2 FVKESK. Trimming pared 1 base from V and 0 bases from J, leaving 7 bases between.

This clonotype turned up a few times. The genes are TRBV25-1 and TRBJ2-2, with D unclear. V gave up 2 bases and J gave up 3 bases, with 7 bases separating them. The CDR3 length is 14 residues. Germline CDR1 and CDR2: MGHDK and SYGVNS. DNA for the CDR3: TGTGCCAGCAGTGAAAAATTGTACACCGGGGAGCTGTTTTTT. Its translation is CASSEKLYTGELFF.

V and J are TRBV11-2 and TRBJ2-2, with 8 nucleotides matching TRBD1. The V gene's germline CDR1 is SGHAT and CDR2 FQNNGV. After removal of 5 bases from V and 4 bases from J, the junction contained 18 bases not matched to a gene. CDR3 length: 19 amino acids. The DNA for the CDR3 is TGTGCCAGCAGCCCATACTTTTCCCGGGACAGGATTACCACCGGGGAGCTGTTTTTT. Translation gives CASSPYFSRDRITTGELFF.

This clonotype was seen repeatedly, ten times or more. CDR3 loop: CSARDGQTLNTEAFF. The CDR3, as DNA: TGCAGTGCTAGAGACGGACAGACCCTTAACACTGAAGCTTTCTTT. The genes are TRBV20-1 and TRBJ1-1; D is perhaps TRBD1 (6 bases). The CDR3 loop spans 15 amino acids. Germline V CDR1 and CDR2: DFQATT, SNEGSKA (reference sequence). V gave up 0 bases and J gave up 2 bases, with 13 bases separating them.

Ten or more counts support this clonotype. V is TRBV5-1 and J is TRBJ1-6; 9 bases fit TRBD1. Unmatched junction bases numbered 8, after V lost 4 bases and J lost 6 bases. This CDR3 is 16 amino acids long. Germline lookup yields CDR1 SGHRS and CDR2 YFSETQ. CDR3 protein: CASSPEQGAFNSPLHF. The CDR3 bases are TGCGCCAGCAGCCCGGAACAGGGGGCCTTTAATTCACCCCTCCACTTT.